Sequencing of this T cell receptor beta chain was carried out in a study of T cells in localized non-small cell lung cancer. Findings of the study overall: Heterogeneity remains possible, as sequencing covered one tumor region only. A higher density of T cells in blood coincided with extended overall survival. Uninvolved adjacent lung showed the highest T cell clonality, exceeding tumor. Adjacent lung exhibited a median of 57 among the 100 most abundant tumor clones.

A word on this clone: Antigen specificity is unknown.

Looked up from germline, CDR1 is SGHRS and CDR2 is YFSETQ. This CDR3 region has 13 residues. V was clipped by 4 bases and J by 2 bases, with 9 bases between them. Libraries were prepared by immunoSEQ multiplex PCR; TCRdb keeps only in-frame clonotypes and omits some of them. The table records around 130,000 clones, approximately 88% of them present only once. Here the sequenced sample was peripheral blood, taken before any cancer treatment. This clonotype was obtained from an older female donor with stage I lung adenocarcinoma. The V call is TRBV5-1, the J call TRBJ2-5; no clear D. The CDR3 reads CASSVDIQETQYF. The DNA of the CDR3 is TGCGCCAGCAGCGTTGACATACAAGAGACCCAGTACTTC.